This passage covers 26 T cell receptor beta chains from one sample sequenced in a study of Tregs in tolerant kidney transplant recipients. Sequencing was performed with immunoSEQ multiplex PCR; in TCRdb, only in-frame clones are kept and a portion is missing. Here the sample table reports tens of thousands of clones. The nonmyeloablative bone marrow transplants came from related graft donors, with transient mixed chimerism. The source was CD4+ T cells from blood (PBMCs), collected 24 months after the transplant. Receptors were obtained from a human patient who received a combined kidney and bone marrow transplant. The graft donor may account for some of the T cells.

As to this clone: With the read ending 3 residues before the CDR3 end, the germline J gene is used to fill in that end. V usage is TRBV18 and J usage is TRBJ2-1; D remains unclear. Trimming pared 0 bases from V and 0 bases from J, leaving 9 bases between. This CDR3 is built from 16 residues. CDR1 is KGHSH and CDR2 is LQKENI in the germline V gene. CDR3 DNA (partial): TGTGCCAGCTCACCACCACACAGCAGCTCCTACAATGAG. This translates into CASSPPHSSSYNE. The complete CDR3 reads CASSPPHSSSYNEQFF.

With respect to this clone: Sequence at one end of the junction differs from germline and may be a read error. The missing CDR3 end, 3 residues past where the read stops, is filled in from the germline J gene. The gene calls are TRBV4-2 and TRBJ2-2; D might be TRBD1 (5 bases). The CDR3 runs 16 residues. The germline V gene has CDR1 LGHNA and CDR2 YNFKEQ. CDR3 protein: CASRLRAAANTGELFF. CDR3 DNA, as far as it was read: TGCGCCAGCAGACTCAGGGCCGCAGCGAACACCGGGGAG.

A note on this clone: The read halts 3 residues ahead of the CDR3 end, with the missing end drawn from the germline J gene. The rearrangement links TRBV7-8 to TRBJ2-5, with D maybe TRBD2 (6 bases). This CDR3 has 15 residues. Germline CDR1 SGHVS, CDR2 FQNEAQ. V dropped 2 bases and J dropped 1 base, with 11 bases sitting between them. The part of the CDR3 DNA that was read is TGTGCCAGCAGCTTACCCCCGGGACTCCAAGAGACC. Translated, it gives CASSLPPGLQET. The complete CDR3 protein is CASSLPPGLQETQYF.

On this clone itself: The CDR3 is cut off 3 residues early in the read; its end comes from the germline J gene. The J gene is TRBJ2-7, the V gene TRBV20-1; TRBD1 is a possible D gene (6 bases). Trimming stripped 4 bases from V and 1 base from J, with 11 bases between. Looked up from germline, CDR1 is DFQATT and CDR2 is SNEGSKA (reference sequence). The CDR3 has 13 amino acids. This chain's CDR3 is CSATTGTSYEQYF. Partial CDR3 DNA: TGCAGTGCTACTACCGGGACATCCTACGAG.

The CDR3 here is CASRQGYMNTEAFF. The covered CDR3 bases are TGTGCCAGCCGGCAGGGATACATGAACACTGAA. The V and J genes are TRBV28 and TRBJ1-1; D possibly corresponds to TRBD1 (5 bases). The sequence runs out 3 residues before the end of the CDR3; the remainder is reconstructed from the germline J gene. Germline V gene lookup returns CDR1 MDHEN and CDR2 SYDVKM. The CDR3 loop spans 14 amino acids. V gave up 8 bases and J gave up 0 bases, with 13 bases separating them.

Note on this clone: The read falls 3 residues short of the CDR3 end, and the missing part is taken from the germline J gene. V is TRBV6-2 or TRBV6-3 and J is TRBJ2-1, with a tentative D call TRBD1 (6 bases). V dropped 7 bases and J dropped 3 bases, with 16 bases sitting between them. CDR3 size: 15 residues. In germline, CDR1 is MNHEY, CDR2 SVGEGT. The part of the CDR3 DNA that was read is TGTGCCAGCACCCCGGGACACTTATACTACAATGAG. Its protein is CASTPGHLYYNE. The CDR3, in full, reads CASTPGHLYYNEQFF.

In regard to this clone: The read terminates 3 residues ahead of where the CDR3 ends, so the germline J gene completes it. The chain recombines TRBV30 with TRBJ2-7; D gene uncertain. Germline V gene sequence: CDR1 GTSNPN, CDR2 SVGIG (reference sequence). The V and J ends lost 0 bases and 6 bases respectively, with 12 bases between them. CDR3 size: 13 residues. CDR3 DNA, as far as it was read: TGTGCCTGGAGTGTATTTCCCACCGGCGAG. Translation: CAWSVFPTGE. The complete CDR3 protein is CAWSVFPTGEQYF.

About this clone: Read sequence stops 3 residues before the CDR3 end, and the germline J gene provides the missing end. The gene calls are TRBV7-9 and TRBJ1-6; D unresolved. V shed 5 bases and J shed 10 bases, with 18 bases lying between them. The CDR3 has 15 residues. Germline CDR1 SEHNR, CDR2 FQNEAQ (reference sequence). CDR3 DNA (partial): TGTGCCAGCAGCCCCCTGCAGGATTTCGGCTCACCC. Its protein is CASSPLQDFGSP. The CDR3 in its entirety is CASSPLQDFGSPLHF.

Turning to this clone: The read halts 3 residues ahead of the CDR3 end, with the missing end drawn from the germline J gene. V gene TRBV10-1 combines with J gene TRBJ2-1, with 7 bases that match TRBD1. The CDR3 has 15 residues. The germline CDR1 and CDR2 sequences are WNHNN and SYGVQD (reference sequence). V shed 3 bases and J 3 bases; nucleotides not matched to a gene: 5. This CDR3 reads CASSDLRTGYNEQFF. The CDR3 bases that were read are TGCGCCAGCAGTGACCTTCGGACAGGCTACAATGAG.

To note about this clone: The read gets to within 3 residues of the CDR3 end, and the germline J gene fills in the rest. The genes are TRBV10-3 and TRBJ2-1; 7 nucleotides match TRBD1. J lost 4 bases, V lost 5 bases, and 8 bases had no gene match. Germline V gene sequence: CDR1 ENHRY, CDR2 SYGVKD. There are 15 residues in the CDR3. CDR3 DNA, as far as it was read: TGTGCCATCAGTAAACAGGGGTCTAATTACAATGAG. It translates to CAISKQGSNYNE. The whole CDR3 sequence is CAISKQGSNYNEQFF.

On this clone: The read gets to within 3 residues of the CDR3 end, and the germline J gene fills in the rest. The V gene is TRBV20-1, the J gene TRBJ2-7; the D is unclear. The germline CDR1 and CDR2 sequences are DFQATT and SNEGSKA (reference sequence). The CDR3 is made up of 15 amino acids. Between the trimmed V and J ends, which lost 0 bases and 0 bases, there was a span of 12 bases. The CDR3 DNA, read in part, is TGCAGTGCTAGAGATCCACAGTGGAGCTCCTACGAG. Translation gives CSARDPQWSSYE. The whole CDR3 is CSARDPQWSSYEQYF.

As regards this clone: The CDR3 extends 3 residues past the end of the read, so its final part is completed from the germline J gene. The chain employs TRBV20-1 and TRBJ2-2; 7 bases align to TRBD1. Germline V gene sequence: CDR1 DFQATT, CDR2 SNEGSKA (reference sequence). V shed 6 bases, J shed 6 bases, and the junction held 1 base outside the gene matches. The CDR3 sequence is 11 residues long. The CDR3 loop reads CSAQGAGELFF. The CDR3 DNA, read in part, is TGCAGTGCGCAGGGGGCCGGGGAG.

The CDR3 spells CASSQDTCEQYF. Incomplete CDR3 DNA: TGTGCCAGCAGTCAGGATACCTGCGAG. The chain employs TRBV2 and TRBJ2-7, with D unresolved. The read falls 3 residues short of the CDR3 end, and the missing part is taken from the germline J gene. Germline CDR1 and CDR2: SNHLY and FYNNEI. There are 12 residues in the CDR3. Trimming stripped 5 bases from V and 6 bases from J, with 11 bases between.

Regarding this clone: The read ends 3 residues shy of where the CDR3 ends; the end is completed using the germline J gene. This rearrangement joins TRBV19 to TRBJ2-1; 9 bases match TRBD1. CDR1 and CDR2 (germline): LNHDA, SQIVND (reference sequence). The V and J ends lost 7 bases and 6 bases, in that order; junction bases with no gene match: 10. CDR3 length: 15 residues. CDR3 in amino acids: CASIDPGQGFNEQFF. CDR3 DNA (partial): TGTGCCAGTATCGATCCGGGACAGGGATTCAATGAG.

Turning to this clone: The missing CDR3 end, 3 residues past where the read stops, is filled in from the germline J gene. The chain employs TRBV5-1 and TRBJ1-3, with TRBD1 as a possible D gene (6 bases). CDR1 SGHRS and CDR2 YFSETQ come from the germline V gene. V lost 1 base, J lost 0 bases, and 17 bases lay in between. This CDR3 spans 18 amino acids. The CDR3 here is CASSLLGAIQDSGNTIYF. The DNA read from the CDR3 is TGCGCCAGCAGCTTGCTGGGGGCCATTCAAGACTCTGGAAACACC.

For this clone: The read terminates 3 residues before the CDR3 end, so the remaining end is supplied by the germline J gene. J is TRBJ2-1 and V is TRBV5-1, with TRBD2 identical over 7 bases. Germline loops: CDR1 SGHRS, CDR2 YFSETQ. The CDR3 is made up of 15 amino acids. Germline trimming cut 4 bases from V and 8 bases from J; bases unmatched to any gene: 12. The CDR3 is CASSGAGVGKDEQFF. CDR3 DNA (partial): TGCGCCAGCAGCGGTGCGGGGGTAGGGAAAGATGAG.

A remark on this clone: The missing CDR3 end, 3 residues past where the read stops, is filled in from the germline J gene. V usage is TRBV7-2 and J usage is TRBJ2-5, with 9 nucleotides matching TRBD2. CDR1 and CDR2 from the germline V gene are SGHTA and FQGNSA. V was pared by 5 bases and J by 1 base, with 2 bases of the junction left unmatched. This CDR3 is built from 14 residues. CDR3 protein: CASSRSGSQETQYF. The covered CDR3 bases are TGTGCCAGCAGCCGTAGCGGGAGCCAAGAGACC.

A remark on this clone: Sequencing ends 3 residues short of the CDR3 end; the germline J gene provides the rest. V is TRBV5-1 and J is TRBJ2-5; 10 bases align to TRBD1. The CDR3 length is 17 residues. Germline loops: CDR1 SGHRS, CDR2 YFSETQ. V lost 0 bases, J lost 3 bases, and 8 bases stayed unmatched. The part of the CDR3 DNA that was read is TGCGCCAGCAGCTTGGGGGACAGGGGTGGCATAGAAGAGACC. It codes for CASSLGDRGGIEET. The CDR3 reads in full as CASSLGDRGGIEETQYF.

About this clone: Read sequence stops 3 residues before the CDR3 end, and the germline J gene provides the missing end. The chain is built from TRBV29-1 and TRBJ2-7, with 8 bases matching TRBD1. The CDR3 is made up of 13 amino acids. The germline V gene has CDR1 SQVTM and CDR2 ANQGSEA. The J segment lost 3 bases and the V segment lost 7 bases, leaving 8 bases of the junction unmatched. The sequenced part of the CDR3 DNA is TGCAGCGCAGGACAGGGAGGTTTCTACGAG. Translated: CSAGQGGFYE. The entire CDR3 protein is CSAGQGGFYEQYF.

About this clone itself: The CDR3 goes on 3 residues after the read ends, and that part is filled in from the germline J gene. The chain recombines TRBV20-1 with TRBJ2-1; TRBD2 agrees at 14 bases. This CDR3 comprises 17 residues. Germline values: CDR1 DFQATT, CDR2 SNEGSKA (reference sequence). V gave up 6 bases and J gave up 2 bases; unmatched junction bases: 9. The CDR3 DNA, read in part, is TGCAGTGCCCCGCCCGGGACTAGCGGGAGAGCCTACAATGAG. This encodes CSAPPGTSGRAYNE. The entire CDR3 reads CSAPPGTSGRAYNEQFF.

CDR3 bases read: TGTGCCAGCAATGGACTAGCTACCTACAATGAG. This codes for CASNGLATYNE. The entire CDR3 reads CASNGLATYNEQFF. This chain connects TRBV2 to TRBJ2-1; 8 nucleotides agree with TRBD2. The read ends 3 residues early relative to the CDR3; the germline J gene fills the gap. The CDR3 is 14 amino acids. The J segment lost 2 bases and the V segment lost 7 bases, leaving 4 bases of the junction unmatched. Germline V gene sequence: CDR1 SNHLY, CDR2 FYNNEI.

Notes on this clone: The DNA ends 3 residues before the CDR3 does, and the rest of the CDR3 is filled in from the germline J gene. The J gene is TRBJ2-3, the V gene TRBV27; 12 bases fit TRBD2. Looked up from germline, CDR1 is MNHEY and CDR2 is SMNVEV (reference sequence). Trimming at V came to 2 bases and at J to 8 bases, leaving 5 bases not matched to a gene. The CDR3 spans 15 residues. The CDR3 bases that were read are TGTGCCAGCAGTTTACTAGCGGGAGGGCCGGGTACG. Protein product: CASSLLAGGPGT. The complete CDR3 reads CASSLLAGGPGTQYF.

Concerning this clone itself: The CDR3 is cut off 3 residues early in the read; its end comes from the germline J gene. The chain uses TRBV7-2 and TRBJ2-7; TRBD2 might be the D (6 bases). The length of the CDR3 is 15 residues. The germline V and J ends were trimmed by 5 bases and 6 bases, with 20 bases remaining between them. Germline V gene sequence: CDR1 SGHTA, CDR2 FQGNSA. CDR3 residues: CASSPNMGGWGEQYF. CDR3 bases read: TGTGCCAGCAGCCCGAATATGGGGGGATGGGGCGAG.

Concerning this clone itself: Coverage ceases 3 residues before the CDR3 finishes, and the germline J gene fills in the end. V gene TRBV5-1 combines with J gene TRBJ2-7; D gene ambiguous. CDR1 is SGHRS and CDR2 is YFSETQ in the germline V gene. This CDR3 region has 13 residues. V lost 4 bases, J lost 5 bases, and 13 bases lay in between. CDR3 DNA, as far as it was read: TGCGCCAGCAGCCCCTATACGCGCGACGAG. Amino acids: CASSPYTRDE. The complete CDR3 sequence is CASSPYTRDEQYF.

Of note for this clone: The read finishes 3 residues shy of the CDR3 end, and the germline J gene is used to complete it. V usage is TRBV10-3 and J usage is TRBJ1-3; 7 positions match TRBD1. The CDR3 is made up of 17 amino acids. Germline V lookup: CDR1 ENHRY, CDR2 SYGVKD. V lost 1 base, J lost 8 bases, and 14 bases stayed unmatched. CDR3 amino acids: CAISELGAGGSQDTIYF. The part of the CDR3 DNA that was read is TGTGCCATCAGTGAGTTGGGGGCAGGGGGATCTCAAGACACC.

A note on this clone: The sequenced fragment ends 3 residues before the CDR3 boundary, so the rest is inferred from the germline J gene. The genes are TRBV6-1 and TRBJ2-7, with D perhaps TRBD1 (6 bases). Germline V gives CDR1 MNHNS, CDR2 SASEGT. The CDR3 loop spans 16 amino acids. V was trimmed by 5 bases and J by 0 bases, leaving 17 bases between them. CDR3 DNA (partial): TGTGCCAGCAGTAAAGATACCAGGGGTTTCTCCTACGAG. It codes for CASSKDTRGFSYE. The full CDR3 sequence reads CASSKDTRGFSYEQYF.